The clone carrying this TCR beta chain has only a few counts. The entry originates in a study of identical twins. TCRdb recomputed calls from the 5' RACE reads with MiXCR, one row per CDR3 protein. The data hold 1.5 million to 2 million distinct CDR3 sequences, with more than 30% observed a single time. This receptor was obtained from a newborn girl in good health. Sequencing was done on a sample of cord blood.

This CDR3 reads CASSILGDQPQHF. The CDR3 DNA is TGTGCCAGTAGTATCCTCGGGGATCAGCCCCAGCATTTT. J is TRBJ1-5 and V is TRBV19, with unresolved D. Germline lookup yields CDR1 LNHDA and CDR2 SQIVND (reference sequence). With 3 bases removed from V and 5 bases from J, the gap between germline ends came to 8 bases. This CDR3 has 13 amino acids. The full variable domain, completed using reference TRBV19 and TRBJ1-5, is DGGITQSPKYLFRKEGQNVTLSCEQNLNHDAMYWYRQDPGQGLRLIYYSQIVNDFQKGDIAEGYSVSREKKESFPLTVTSAQKNPTAFYLCASSILGDQPQHFGDGTRLSIL.